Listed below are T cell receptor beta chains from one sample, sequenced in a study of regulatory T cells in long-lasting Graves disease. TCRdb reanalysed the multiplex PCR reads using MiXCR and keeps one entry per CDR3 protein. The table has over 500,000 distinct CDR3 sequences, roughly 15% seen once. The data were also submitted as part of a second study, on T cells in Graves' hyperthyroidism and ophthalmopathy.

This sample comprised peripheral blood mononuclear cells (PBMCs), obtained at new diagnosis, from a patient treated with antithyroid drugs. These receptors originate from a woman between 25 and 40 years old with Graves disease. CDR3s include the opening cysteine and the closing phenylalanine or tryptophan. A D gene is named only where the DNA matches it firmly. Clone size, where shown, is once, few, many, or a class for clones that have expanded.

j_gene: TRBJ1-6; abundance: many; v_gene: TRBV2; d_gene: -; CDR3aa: CASGQDYNSPLHF; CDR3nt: TGTGCCAGCGGGCAGGACTATAATTCACCCCTCCACTTT
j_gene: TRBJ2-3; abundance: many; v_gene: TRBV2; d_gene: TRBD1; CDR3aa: CASRGQSVPDTQYF; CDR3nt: TGTGCCAGCAGGGGACAGTCTGTTCCAGATACGCAGTATTTT
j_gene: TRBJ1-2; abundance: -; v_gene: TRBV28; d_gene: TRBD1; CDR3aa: CASNADRVRGYTF; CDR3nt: TGTGCCAGCAATGCCGACAGGGTGAGGGGCTACACCTTC
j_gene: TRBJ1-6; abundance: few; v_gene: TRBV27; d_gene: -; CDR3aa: CASSLRAKNSPLHF; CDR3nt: TGTGCCAGCAGTTTGAGGGCCAAGAATTCACCCCTCCACTTT
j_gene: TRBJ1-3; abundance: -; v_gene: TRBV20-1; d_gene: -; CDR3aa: CSARDPSTSGNTIYF; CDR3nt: TGCAGTGCTAGAGATCCCTCCACCTCTGGAAACACCATATATTTT
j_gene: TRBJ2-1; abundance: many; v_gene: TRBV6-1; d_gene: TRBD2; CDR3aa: CASSGPGGAGAYNEQFF; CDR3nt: TGTGCCAGCAGTGGACCTGGAGGGGCGGGGGCCTACAATGAGCAGTTCTTC
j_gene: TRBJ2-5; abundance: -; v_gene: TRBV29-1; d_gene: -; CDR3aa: CSVERIGSGETQYF; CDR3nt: TGCAGCGTTGAAAGGATTGGCTCTGGAGAGACCCAGTACTTC
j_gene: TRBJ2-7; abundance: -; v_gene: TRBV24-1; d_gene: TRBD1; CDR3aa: CATSDGTGWEQYF; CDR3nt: TGTGCCACCAGTGATGGGACAGGGTGGGAGCAGTACTTC
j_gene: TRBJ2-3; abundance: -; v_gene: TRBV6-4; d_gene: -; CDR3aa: CASSDSIWDTQYF; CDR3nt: TGTGCCAGCAGTGACTCGATATGGGATACGCAGTATTTT
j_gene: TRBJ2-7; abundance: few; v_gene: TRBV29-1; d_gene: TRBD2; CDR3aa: CSVYGGASGRFYEQYF; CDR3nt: TGCAGCGTTTACGGGGGGGCTAGCGGGAGATTCTACGAGCAGTACTTC
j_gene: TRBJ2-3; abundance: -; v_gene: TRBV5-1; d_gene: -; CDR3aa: CASSLGSSGLPGPDTQYF; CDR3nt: TGCGCCAGCAGCTTGGGTTCTAGTGGACTCCCGGGCCCAGATACGCAGTATTTT
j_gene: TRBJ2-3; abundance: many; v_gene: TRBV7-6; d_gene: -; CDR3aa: CASSPSYTQYF; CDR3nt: TGTGCCAGCAGCCCCTCGTATACGCAGTATTTT
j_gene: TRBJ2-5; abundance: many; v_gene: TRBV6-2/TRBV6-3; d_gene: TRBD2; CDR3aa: CASSYANQAGGRETQYF; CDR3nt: TGTGCCAGCAGTTACGCAAACCAAGCGGGAGGACGAGAGACCCAGTACTTC
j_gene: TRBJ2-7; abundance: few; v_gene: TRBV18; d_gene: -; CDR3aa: CASSPTAQRTTYEQYF; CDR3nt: TGTGCCAGCTCACCGACAGCCCAACGAACTACCTACGAGCAGTACTTC
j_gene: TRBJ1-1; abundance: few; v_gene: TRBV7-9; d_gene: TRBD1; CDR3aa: CASSYTGTGYSEAFF; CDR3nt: TGTGCCAGCAGCTACACCGGGACAGGGTATTCGGAAGCTTTCTTT
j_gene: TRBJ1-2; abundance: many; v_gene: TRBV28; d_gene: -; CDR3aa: CASSLAGQVIGLDGYTF; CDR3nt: TGTGCCAGCAGTTTAGCAGGACAAGTGATAGGGTTGGATGGCTACACCTTC
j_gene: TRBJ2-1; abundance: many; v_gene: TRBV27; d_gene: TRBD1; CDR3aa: CASSLSRGQSYNEQFF; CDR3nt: TGTGCCAGCAGTTTATCGAGGGGGCAATCCTACAATGAGCAGTTCTTC
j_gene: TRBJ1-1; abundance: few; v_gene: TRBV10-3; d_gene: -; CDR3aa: CAISQRIGGEAFF; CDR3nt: TGTGCCATCAGCCAGAGAATAGGGGGGGAAGCTTTCTTT
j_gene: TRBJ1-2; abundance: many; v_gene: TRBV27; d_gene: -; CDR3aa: CASSSYLGVGVPKGYTF; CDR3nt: TGTGCCAGCAGTTCGTACTTGGGGGTGGGGGTACCTAAAGGCTACACCTTC
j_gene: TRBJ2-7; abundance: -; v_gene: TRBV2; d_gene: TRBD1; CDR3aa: CASSAVTGWDYEQYF; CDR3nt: TGTGCCAGCAGTGCGGTGACAGGGTGGGACTACGAGCAGTACTTC
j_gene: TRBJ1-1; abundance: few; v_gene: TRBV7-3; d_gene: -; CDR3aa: CASSPDRKAFF; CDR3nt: TGTGCCAGCAGCCCGGACCGAAAAGCTTTCTTT
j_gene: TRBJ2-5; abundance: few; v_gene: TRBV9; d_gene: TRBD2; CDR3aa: CASSVTSGSGETQYF; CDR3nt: TGTGCCAGCAGCGTGACTAGCGGGAGCGGAGAGACCCAGTACTTC
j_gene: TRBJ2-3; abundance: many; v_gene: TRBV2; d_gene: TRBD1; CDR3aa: CASSRDRDTDTQYF; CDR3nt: TGTGCCAGCAGTCGGGACAGGGACACAGATACGCAGTATTTT
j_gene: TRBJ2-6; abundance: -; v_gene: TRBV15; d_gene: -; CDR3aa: CATSSAASGANVLTF; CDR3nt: TGTGCCACCAGCAGTGCGGCCTCTGGGGCCAACGTCCTGACTTTC
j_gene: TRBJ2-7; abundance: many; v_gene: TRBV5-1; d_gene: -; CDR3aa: CASRKGQGGNEQYF; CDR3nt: TGCGCCAGCAGAAAAGGCCAGGGGGGCAACGAGCAGTACTTC
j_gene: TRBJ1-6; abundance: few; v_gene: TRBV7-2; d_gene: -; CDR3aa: CASSLERSSYNSPLHF; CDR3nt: TGTGCCAGCAGCTTAGAAAGGAGCTCCTATAATTCACCCCTCCACTTT
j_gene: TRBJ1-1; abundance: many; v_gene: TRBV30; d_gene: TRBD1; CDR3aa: CAWTPNPRGGTEAFF; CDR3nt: TGTGCCTGGACCCCAAACCCCAGGGGGGGCACTGAAGCTTTCTTT
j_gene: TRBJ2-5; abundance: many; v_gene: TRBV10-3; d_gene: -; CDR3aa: CAISDWSQETQYF; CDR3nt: TGTGCCATCAGTGATTGGAGTCAAGAGACCCAGTACTTC
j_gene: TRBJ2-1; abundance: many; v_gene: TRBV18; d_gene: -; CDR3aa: CASSRDGLEQFF; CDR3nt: TGTGCCAGCTCTCGGGACGGACTTGAGCAGTTCTTC
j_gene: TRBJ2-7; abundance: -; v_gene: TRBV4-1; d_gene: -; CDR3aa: CASSQVWGHNSYEQYF; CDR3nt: TGCGCCAGCAGCCAAGTTTGGGGACACAACTCCTACGAGCAGTACTTC
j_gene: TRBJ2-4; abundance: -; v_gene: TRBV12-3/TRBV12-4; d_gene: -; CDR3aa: CASSPADRDKNIQYF; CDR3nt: TGTGCCAGCAGTCCCGCAGATAGGGACAAAAACATTCAGTACTTC
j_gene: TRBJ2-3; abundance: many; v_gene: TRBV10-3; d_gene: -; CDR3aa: CAISELSLAADTQYF; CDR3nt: TGTGCCATCAGTGAGCTCAGTCTAGCCGCAGATACGCAGTATTTT
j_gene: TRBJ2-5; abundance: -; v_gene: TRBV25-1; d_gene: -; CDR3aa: CASSEYRAGAETQYF; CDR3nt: TGTGCCAGCAGTGAGTACAGGGCTGGGGCGGAGACCCAGTACTTC
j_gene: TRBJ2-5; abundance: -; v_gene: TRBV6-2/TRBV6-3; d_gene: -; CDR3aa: CASSEVRGSGETQYF; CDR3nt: TGTGCCAGCAGTGAAGTTCGAGGGAGCGGAGAGACCCAGTACTTC
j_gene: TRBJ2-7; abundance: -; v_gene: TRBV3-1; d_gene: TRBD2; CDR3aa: CASRPGLSGDYEQYF; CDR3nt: TGTGCCAGCAGGCCGGGACTATCGGGGGACTACGAGCAGTACTTC